The present T cell receptor (beta chain) was sequenced within a study of cytomegalovirus exposure and HLA in healthy donors. Looked up from germline, CDR1 is SQVTM and CDR2 is ANQGSEA. The CDR3 consists of 11 residues. Trimming cost V 7 bases and J 6 bases, with 12 bases left between them. The PCR made use of 60 Vbeta and 13 Jbeta primers. Produced via immunoSEQ multiplex PCR; TCRdb's table is partial and in-frame only. The sample has about 120,000 clones; approximately 60% are singletons. The specimen was PBMCs. This TCR came from a woman in her 30s in good health and CMV-seronegative. This chain joins TRBV29-1 and TRBJ1-1, with D hard to call. The CDR3 DNA is TGCAGCGCTAGTTCGCGCCCTGAAGCTTTCTTT. Amino acids: CSASSRPEAFF.